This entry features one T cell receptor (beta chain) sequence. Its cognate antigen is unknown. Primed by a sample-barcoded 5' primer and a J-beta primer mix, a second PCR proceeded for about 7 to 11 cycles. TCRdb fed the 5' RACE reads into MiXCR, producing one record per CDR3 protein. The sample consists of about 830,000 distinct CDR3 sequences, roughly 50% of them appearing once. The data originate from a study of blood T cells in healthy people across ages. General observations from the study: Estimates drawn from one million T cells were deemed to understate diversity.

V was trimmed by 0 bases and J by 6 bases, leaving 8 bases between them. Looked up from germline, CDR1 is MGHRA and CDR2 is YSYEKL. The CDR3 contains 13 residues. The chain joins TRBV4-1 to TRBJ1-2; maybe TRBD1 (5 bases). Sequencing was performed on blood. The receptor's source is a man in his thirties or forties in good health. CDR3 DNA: TGCGCCAGCAGCCAAGAAGGCAGGGATGGCTACACCTTC. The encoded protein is CASSQEGRDGYTF.